This T cell receptor (beta chain) was observed in a study of cytomegalovirus exposure and HLA in healthy donors. At collection, donors were nominally healthy, but unrecorded immune exposures were probable. In the PCR, 60 Vbeta and 13 Jbeta primers were used. Profiling relied on immunoSEQ multiplex PCR, and the TCRdb table lists in-frame clones only, not all of them. The sample lists some 99,000 clones; about 76% were seen once. Note on this clone: Its antigen is currently unknown. Germline is not matched at one junction end, which may reflect a read error.

Study results and caveats: A list of roughly 160 TCR beta chains associated with cytomegalovirus was given. Reported findings show TCR beta sequences accurately forecast HLA-A and HLA-B alleles in most subjects.

The specimen was PBMCs. The receptor was isolated from a woman aged 25 to 39 in good health and CMV-seronegative.

CDR3 amino acids: CASSPLGLAGGPSVF. DNA for the CDR3: TGTGCCAGCAGCCCCCTTGGACTAGCGGGAGGGCCCTCTGTCTTT. This chain links TRBV5-4 with TRBJ2-3; 15 nucleotides line up with TRBD2. From germline, CDR1 is SGHNT and CDR2 YYREEE (reference sequence). The CDR3 totals 15 residues.